This TCR beta chain was sequenced in a study of technical replicates of blood from a handful of donors. The data were produced by immunoSEQ multiplex PCR, yet TCRdb's version contains in-frame clones alone and is incomplete. Among about 84,000 clones listed, roughly 98% were seen once. CDR3 length: 13 residues. Germline CDR1 reads SGHNT; CDR2 reads YYREEE (reference sequence). V dropped 4 bases and J dropped 8 bases, with 16 bases sitting between them. The chain combines TRBV5-4 with TRBJ2-7; possibly TRBD2 for D (6 bases). The specimen sequenced was T cells isolated from PBMCs. The receptor's source is a human donor in good health. The CDR3: CASSPRDSLQQYF. The CDR3, as DNA: TGTGCCAGCAGCCCCCGGGACTCTCTCCAGCAGTACTTC.